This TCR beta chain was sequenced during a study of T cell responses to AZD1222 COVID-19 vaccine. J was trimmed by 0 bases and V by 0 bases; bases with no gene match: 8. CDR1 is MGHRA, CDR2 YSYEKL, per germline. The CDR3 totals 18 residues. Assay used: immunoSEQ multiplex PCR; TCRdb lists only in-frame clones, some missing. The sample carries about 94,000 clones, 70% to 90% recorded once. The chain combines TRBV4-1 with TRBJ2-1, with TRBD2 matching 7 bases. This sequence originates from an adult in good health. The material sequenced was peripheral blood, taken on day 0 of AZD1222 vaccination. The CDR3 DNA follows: TGCGCCAGCAGCCAAGAACGGGAGCGGGGAGACTCCTACAATGAGCAGTTCTTC. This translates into CASSQERERGDSYNEQFF.